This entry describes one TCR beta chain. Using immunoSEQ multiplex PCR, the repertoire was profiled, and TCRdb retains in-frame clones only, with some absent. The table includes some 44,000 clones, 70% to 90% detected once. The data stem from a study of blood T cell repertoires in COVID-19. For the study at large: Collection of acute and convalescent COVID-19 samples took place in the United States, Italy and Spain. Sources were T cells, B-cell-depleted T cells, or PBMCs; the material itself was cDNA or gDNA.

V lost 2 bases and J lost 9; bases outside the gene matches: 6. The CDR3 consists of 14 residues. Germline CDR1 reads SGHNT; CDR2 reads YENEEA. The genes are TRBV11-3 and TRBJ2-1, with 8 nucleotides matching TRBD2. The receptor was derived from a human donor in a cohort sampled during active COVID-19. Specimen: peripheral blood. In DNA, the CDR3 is TGTGCCAGCAGCTTACCGGGGGGGCCCGGTGAGCAGTTCTTC. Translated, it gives CASSLPGGPGEQFF.